Reported below is one T cell receptor (beta chain). A read error may be the cause here, since a much bigger clone is one base away. This record comes from a study of T cells in Graves' hyperthyroidism and ophthalmopathy. Amplification of TCR beta CDR3 regions used RNA as the template. With the HTBI primer set, the TCR CDR3 went through a first round of RT-PCR. TCRdb reprocessed the multiplex PCR reads with MiXCR, giving one entry per CDR3 protein. The sample consists of approximately 400,000 distinct CDR3 sequences, 19% of them appearing once. Germline V lookup: CDR1 ENHRY, CDR2 SYGVKD. The V gene lost 0 bases and the J gene lost 0 bases, with 12 bases spanning the gap. This CDR3 contains 17 residues.

The chain employs TRBV10-3 and TRBJ1-5; D is undetermined. Sequenced: blood. This TCR derives from a young woman with Graves' hyperthyroidism. The CDR3 nucleotides are TGTGCCATCAGTGAGTCTTTGGCAGATAATAGCAATCAGCCCCAGCATTTT. This encodes CAISESLADNSNQPQHF.